Listed below are T cell receptor beta chains from one sample, sequenced in a study of T cells after posttransplantation cyclophosphamide. Sequencing was performed with immunoSEQ multiplex PCR; in TCRdb, only in-frame clones are kept and a portion is missing. The data list over a thousand clones, none observed once; about a quarter falls to the top ten. Specimen: PBMCs, collected after an allogeneic stem cell transplant with post-transplant cyclophosphamide. All receptors derive from a male patient aged 30 to 40 who received an allogeneic stem cell transplant from a related donor, was CMV-positive, and had acute GVHD only. The T cells may come from the graft donor. CDR3s include the opening cysteine and the closing phenylalanine or tryptophan.

J gene	V gene	CDR3 protein
TRBJ2-1	TRBV7-2	CASSSGGTTYNEQFF
TRBJ2-1	TRBV6-6	CASSDKRGGYNEQFF
TRBJ2-1	TRBV4-1	CASSGGGANYEQFF
TRBJ1-5	TRBV18	CASSLGQGALQPQHF
TRBJ1-2	TRBV6-2/TRBV6-3	CASQRGQYNYGYTF
TRBJ1-5	TRBV6-1	CASSDTRGQPQHF
TRBJ1-6	TRBV28	CASREDRGSSPLHF
TRBJ2-2	TRBV12-3/TRBV12-4	CASSLVQGYTGELFF
TRBJ2-5	TRBV5-6	CASSQGLETQYF
TRBJ2-7	TRBV14	CASSQALGGQYEQYF
TRBJ2-1	TRBV12-3/TRBV12-4	CASSLLDNEQFF
TRBJ1-1	TRBV19	CASDTGGRGTEAFF
TRBJ2-3	TRBV11-3	CASSLGRTGGDGTDTQYF
TRBJ2-1	TRBV4-2	CASSQVGGTYHEQFF
TRBJ2-7	TRBV4-1	CASSQATGGPYEQYF
TRBJ2-7	TRBV6-5	CASRGLAGGSYEQYF
TRBJ2-1	TRBV7-9	CASTLKAHNEQFF
TRBJ1-4	TRBV19	CASSMGFLNEKLFF
TRBJ1-2	TRBV7-2	CASSFPDRGRDYGYTF
TRBJ1-2	TRBV4-2	CASSQVGAGDNYGYTF
TRBJ2-1	TRBV29-1	CSVMQGTPLWEQFF
TRBJ1-2	TRBV5-6	CASSSRDRGAYGYTF
TRBJ2-3	TRBV28	CASTPEEGLVLSDTQYF
TRBJ1-1	TRBV4-2	CASSQVSGQGSVEAFF
TRBJ1-1	TRBV28	CASRKGQGVWGTEAFF
TRBJ1-5	TRBV19	CASSIDAERGLTQHF
TRBJ1-2	TRBV11-2	CASSLEGQVHYGYTF
TRBJ2-2	TRBV6-2/TRBV6-3	CASRRLVFGHGELFF
TRBJ2-5	TRBV5-4	CASSLTGTTETQYF